Reported below is one T cell receptor (beta chain). The antigen remains unidentified. The source of the sample is a study of OX40 agonist ivuxolimab in advanced cancers. Study in general: Partial responses were achieved by three patients, of whom one had hepatocellular carcinoma and two had cutaneous melanoma.

Points from the study as a whole: Researchers report that CD8+ T cells had, on average, more expanded clones than CD4+. Clonal expansion from baseline to week 6 occurred in both CD4+ and CD8+ T cells.

Clones were sequenced by immunoSEQ multiplex PCR, and TCRdb holds only the in-frame ones, with some missing. The table shows fewer than 80,000 clones, with 70% to 90% occurring only once. Germline V CDR1 and CDR2: SGDLS, YYNGEE. V was pared by 4 bases and J by 3 bases, with 14 bases between. The CDR3 runs to 15 residues. The input for sequencing was CD4+ or CD8+ T cells sorted from blood, taken in a trial of the OX40 agonist ivuxolimab. This chain joins TRBV9 and TRBJ1-3; D call uncertain. This clonotype was obtained from an adult with an advanced solid tumor such as melanoma, head and neck, liver or kidney cancer. The CDR3 is CASSMALGGGNTIYF. The DNA of the CDR3 is TGTGCCAGCAGCATGGCTTTGGGTGGTGGAAACACCATATATTTT.